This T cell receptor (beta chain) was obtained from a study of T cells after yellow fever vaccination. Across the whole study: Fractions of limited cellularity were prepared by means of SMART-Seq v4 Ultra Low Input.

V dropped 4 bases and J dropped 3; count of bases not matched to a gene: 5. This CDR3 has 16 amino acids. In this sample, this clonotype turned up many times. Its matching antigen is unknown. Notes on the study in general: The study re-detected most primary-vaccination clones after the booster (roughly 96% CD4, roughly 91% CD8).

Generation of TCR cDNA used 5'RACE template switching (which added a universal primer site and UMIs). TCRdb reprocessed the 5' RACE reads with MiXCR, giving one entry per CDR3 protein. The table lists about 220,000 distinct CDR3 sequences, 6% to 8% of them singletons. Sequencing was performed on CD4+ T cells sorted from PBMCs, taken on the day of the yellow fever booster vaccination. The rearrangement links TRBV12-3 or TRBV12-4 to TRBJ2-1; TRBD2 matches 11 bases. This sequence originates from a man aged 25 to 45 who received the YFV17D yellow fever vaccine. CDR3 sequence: CASSSRLAGNYNEQFF. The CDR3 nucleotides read TGTGCCAGCAGTTCACGACTAGCGGGAAACTACAATGAGCAGTTCTTC.